Presented here are 8 T cell receptor beta chains from one specimen sequenced in a study of blood T cell repertoires in COVID-19. The repertoire was sequenced with immunoSEQ multiplex PCR; TCRdb's copy has only in-frame clones and lacks some. This repertoire shows over 200,000 clones, 82% found once; its top ten account for 10% to 15%. The sample comprised peripheral blood. The receptors derive from a woman in her thirties or forties with acute or convalescent COVID-19.

The chain has TRBV10-1 and TRBJ2-2; 10 bases are shared with TRBD2. This CDR3 is 15 amino acids long. J gave up 4 bases and V 4 bases, and 3 bases lay outside the gene matches. Germline-derived CDR1 and CDR2 are WNHNN and SYGVQD (reference sequence). This CDR3 is CASSGQRGGTGELFF. The CDR3 coding sequence is TGCGCCAGCAGTGGCCAGCGGGGGGGCACCGGGGAGCTGTTTTTT.

V and J are TRBV27 and TRBJ2-7, with 9 bases aligning to TRBD1. V lost 4 bases, J lost 7 bases, and 11 bases stayed unmatched. The CDR3 consists of 15 residues. Germline values: CDR1 MNHEY, CDR2 SMNVEV (reference sequence). CDR3 loop: CASSSPGQGRVEQYF. The CDR3 coding sequence is TGTGCCAGCAGTTCACCGGGACAGGGCCGCGTTGAGCAGTACTTC.

This clone was picked up a small number of times. CDR3 residues: CASSATHDRGAYNSPLHF. In DNA, the CDR3 is TGTGCCAGCAGTGCTACACATGACAGGGGCGCCTATAATTCACCCCTCCACTTT. This sequence joins TRBV6-1 and TRBJ1-6; 8 positions agree with TRBD1. The length of the CDR3 is 18 residues. The trim removed 4 bases at V and 2 bases at J, leaving 10 bases unmatched. Germline CDR1 is MNHNS and CDR2 is SASEGT.

The rearrangement joins TRBV5-1 to TRBJ2-7; 8 bases are shared with TRBD1. J was trimmed by 5 bases and V by 3 bases; bases with no gene match: 7. Germline V gives CDR1 SGHRS, CDR2 YFSETQ. The CDR3 runs to 14 residues. The CDR3 DNA follows: TGCGCCAGCAGCTGGACAGGGCTGGTCCACGAGCAGTACTTC. It translates to CASSWTGLVHEQYF.

The gene calls are TRBV7-9 and TRBJ2-7, with 11 bases lining up with TRBD1. The CDR3 is 15 residues long. Trimming removed 4 bases from V and 6 bases from J; junction bases left unmatched: 8. The germline CDR1 and CDR2 sequences are SEHNR and FQNEAQ (reference sequence). The CDR3 reads CASSSTGQGDSEQYF. In DNA, the CDR3 is TGTGCCAGCAGCTCTACGGGACAGGGGGATTCCGAGCAGTACTTC.

This clone was seen more than once but under ten times. V and J are TRBV4-2 and TRBJ1-2; 8 bases agree with TRBD1. The V segment lost 0 bases and the J segment 6 bases; nucleotides outside the gene matches: 0. This CDR3 is 13 amino acids long. From germline, CDR1 is LGHNA and CDR2 YNFKEQ. This chain's CDR3 is CASSQEDRDGYTF. DNA for the CDR3: TGTGCCAGCAGCCAAGAGGACAGGGATGGCTACACCTTC.

The chain carries TRBV6-5 and TRBJ2-7; tentative D call: TRBD2 (6 bases). From germline, CDR1 is MNHEY and CDR2 SVGAGI. CDR3 length: 14 residues. V was trimmed by 8 bases and J by 5 bases, leaving 19 bases between them. The CDR3 here is CASFDQTRENEQYF. The CDR3 DNA reads as TGTGCCAGCTTCGACCAGACTAGGGAAAACGAGCAGTACTTC.

The chain joins TRBV12-3 or TRBV12-4 to TRBJ1-3; D gene unclear. This CDR3 comprises 11 residues. The V end lost 11 bases, the J end lost 3 bases, and 8 bases lay between the germline ends. The CDR3 sequence: CASSLGNTIYF. The CDR3 DNA is TGTGCCTCGTCCCTTGGAAACACCATATATTTT.